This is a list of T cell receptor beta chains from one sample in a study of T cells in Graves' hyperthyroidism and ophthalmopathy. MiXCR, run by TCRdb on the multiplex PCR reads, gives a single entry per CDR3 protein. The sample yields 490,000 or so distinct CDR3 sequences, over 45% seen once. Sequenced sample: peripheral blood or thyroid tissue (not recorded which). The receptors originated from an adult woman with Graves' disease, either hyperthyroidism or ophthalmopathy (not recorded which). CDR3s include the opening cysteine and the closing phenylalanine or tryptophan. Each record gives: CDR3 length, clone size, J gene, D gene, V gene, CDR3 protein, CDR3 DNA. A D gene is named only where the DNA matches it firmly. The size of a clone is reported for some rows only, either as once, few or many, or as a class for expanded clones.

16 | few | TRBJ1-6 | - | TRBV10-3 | CAISGPDSSYNSPLHF | TGTGCCATCAGTGGCCCCGACAGCTCCTATAATTCACCCCTCCACTTT
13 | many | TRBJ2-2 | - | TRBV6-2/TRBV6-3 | CASSYPATGELFF | TGTGCCAGCAGTTACCCGGCCACCGGGGAGCTGTTTTTT
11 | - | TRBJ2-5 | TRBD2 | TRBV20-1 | CSAGGVETQYF | TGCAGTGCTGGGGGGGTGGAGACCCAGTACTTC
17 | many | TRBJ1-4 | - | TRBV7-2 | CASSPGSGRGGNEKLFF | TGTGCCAGCAGCCCCGGTTCAGGGAGGGGAGGAAATGAAAAACTGTTTTTT
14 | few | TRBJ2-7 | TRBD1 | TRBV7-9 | CASSLGTGLNEQYF | TGTGCCAGCAGCCTGGGGACAGGGTTAAACGAGCAGTACTTC
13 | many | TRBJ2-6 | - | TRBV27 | CASSGAGANVLTF | TGTGCCAGTTCAGGGGCTGGGGCCAACGTCCTGACTTTC
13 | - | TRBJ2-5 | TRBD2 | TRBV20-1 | CSARQAGEETQYF | TGCAGTGCCCGTCAAGCGGGAGAAGAGACCCAGTACTTC
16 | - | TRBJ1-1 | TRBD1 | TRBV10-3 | CASSYPDRVRDTEAFF | TGTGCCAGCAGTTACCCCGACAGGGTCCGGGACACTGAAGCTTTCTTT
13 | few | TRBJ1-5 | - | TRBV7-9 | CASSLGRDLPQHF | TGTGCCAGCAGCTTGGGCCGAGATCTACCCCAGCATTTT
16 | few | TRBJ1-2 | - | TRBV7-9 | CASLPRDASTLYGYTF | TGTGCCAGCCTTCCCCGGGACGCATCGACTCTATATGGCTACACCTTC
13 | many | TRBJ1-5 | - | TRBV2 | CASSAQYNQPQHF | TGTGCCAGCAGTGCCCAGTACAATCAGCCCCAGCATTTT
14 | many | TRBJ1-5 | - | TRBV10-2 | CASSESSTNQPQHF | TGCGCCAGCAGTGAGTCGAGCACCAATCAGCCCCAGCATTTT
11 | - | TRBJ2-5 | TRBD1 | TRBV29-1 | CSLTGEETQYF | TGCAGCCTAACAGGGGAAGAGACCCAGTACTTC
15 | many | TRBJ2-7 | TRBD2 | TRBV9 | CASSPRAGGPLGQYF | TGTGCCAGCAGCCCTCGCGCGGGAGGGCCCCTAGGGCAGTACTTC
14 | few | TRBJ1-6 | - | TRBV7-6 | CASSLYRAGSPLHF | TGTGCCAGCAGCTTATACAGGGCCGGTTCACCCCTCCACTTT
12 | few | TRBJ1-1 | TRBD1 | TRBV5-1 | CAAQGVDTEAFF | TGTGCCGCGCAGGGGGTAGACACTGAAGCTTTCTTT
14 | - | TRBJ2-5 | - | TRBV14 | CASSQVRGRETQYF | TGTGCCAGCAGCCAAGTACGGGGGCGGGAGACCCAGTACTTC
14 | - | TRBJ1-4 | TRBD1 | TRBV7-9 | CASTKTGADEKLFF | TGTGCCAGCACCAAGACAGGGGCGGATGAAAAACTGTTTTTT
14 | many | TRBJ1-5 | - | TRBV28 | CASALARTWQPQHF | TGTGCCAGCGCCCTAGCCAGGACTTGGCAGCCCCAGCATTTT
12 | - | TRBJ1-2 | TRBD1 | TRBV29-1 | CSVVRGTDSYTF | TGCAGCGTCGTAAGGGGGACAGACAGCTACACCTTC
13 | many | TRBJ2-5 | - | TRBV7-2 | CASSFGVRETQYF | TGTGCCAGCAGCTTCGGGGTGCGAGAGACCCAGTACTTC
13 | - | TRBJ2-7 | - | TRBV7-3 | CASSLGDPYEQYF | TGTGCCAGCAGCTTGGGGGACCCCTACGAGCAGTACTTC
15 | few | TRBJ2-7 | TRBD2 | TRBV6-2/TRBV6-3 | CASSYPSLARYEQYF | TGTGCCAGCAGTTACCCTTCACTAGCGAGATACGAGCAGTACTTC
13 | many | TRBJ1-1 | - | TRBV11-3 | CASSLDGGHEAFF | TGTGCCAGCAGCTTAGACGGTGGGCACGAAGCTTTCTTT
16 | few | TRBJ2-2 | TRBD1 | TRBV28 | CASSRTTGQNTGELFF | TGTGCCAGCAGTCGAACGACAGGGCAGAACACCGGGGAGCTGTTTTTT
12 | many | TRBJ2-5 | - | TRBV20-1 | CSAGDSRETQYF | TGCAGTGCCGGGGACTCACGGGAGACCCAGTACTTC
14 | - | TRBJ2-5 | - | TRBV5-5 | CASSLSGQRETQYF | TGTGCCAGCAGCTTGTCCGGACAGAGAGAGACCCAGTACTTC
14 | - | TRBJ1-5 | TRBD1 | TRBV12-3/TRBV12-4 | CASSRTGFDQPQHF | TGTGCCAGCAGCAGGACAGGGTTTGATCAGCCCCAGCATTTT
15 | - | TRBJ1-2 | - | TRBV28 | CASRPPYQTIYGYTF | TGTGCCAGCAGGCCGCCCTACCAGACGATCTATGGCTACACCTTC
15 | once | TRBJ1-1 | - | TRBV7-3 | CASSMGATPNTEAFF | TGTGCCAGCAGTATGGGGGCGACCCCGAACACTGAAGCTTTCTTT
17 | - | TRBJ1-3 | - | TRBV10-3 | CAIAGATGILYGYTIYF | TGTGCCATCGCCGGCGCCACCGGCATCCTCTATGGCTACACCATATATTTT
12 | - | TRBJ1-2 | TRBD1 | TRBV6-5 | CASSYQGGGYTF | TGTGCCAGCAGTTACCAGGGGGGTGGCTACACCTTC
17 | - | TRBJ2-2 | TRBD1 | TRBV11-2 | CASSLPYRGVDTGELFF | TGTGCCAGCAGCCTACCCTACAGGGGGGTGGACACCGGGGAGCTGTTTTTT
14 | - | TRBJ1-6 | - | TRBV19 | CASSAYRDSSPLHF | TGTGCCAGTAGTGCCTACAGGGATAGCTCACCCCTCCACTTT
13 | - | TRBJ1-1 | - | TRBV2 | CASSNARRSEAFF | TGTGCCAGCAGTAACGCTAGGAGGTCTGAAGCTTTCTTT
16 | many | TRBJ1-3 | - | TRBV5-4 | CASSRFRGDSGNTIYF | TGTGCCAGCAGCCGATTCAGGGGCGACTCTGGAAACACCATATATTTT
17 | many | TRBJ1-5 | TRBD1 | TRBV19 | CASSPARDRGLSQPQHF | TGTGCCAGTAGTCCAGCCCGGGACAGGGGGTTGAGTCAGCCCCAGCATTTT
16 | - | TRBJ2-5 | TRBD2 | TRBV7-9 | CASSLGSGSGQETQYF | TGTGCCAGCAGCCTGGGTAGCGGGAGCGGTCAAGAGACCCAGTACTTC
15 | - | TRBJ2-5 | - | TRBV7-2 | CASSSAGVLQETQYF | TGTGCCAGCAGCTCCGCAGGGGTCCTTCAAGAGACCCAGTACTTC
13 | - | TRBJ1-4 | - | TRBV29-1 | CSVEEWPNEKLFF | TGCAGCGTTGAGGAGTGGCCTAATGAAAAACTGTTTTTT
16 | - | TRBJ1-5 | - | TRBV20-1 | CSAGGQGWVGQETQHF | TGCAGTGCGGGGGGGCAGGGGTGGGTTGGCCAAGAGACCCAGCATTTT